What follows are 5 T cell receptor beta chains derived from one specimen sequenced in a study of OX40 agonist ivuxolimab in advanced cancers. Sequenced by immunoSEQ multiplex PCR; TCRdb stores in-frame clones only, minus some. The sample lists about 70,000 clones; 60% to 80% were seen once. The sample consisted of CD4+ or CD8+ T cells sorted from blood, taken in a trial of the OX40 agonist ivuxolimab. Receptor source: an adult with an advanced solid tumor such as melanoma, head and neck, liver or kidney cancer.

This clone was observed a handful of times. This chain links TRBV5-6 with TRBJ1-3; D possibly corresponds to TRBD1 (5 bases). Trimming cost V 4 bases and J 4 bases, with 9 bases left between them. This CDR3 has 13 amino acids. Germline assignment: CDR1 SGHDT and CDR2 YYEEEE. In DNA, the CDR3 is TGTGCCAGCAGCCCACGGGACGGAAACACCATATATTTT. Translating gives CASSPRDGNTIYF.

The chain is built from TRBV28 and TRBJ2-3, with TRBD1 matching over 8 bases. Trimming at V came to 4 bases and at J to 5 bases, leaving 14 bases not matched to a gene. The CDR3 runs 17 residues. From germline, CDR1 is MDHEN and CDR2 SYDVKM. CDR3 DNA: TGTGCCAGCAGTTCTCACCCCGGGACAGGAGGAGGAGATACGCAGTATTTT. It translates to CASSSHPGTGGGDTQYF.

This sequence joins TRBV4-3 and TRBJ1-2; 9 bases line up with TRBD1. Germline loops: CDR1 LGHNA, CDR2 YSLEER. V was clipped by 4 bases and J by 7 bases; unmatched bases: 10. The CDR3 extends over 15 amino acids. CDR3 coding DNA: TGCGCCAGCAGCCTTCGGGACAGGGTATCAGCTGGCTACACCTTC. It translates to CASSLRDRVSAGYTF.

This clone was found once. The chain carries TRBV5-1 and TRBJ2-1; 14 bases map to TRBD2. The CDR3 is made up of 18 amino acids. The V gene end was trimmed by 0 bases and the J gene end by 6 bases; junction bases not matched to a gene: 8. Germline lookup yields CDR1 SGHRS and CDR2 YFSETQ. CDR3 amino acids: CASSLGLAGGPQRNEQFF. CDR3 DNA sequence: TGCGCCAGCAGCTTGGGACTAGCGGGAGGGCCCCAGCGCAATGAGCAGTTCTTC. Full variable domain (remainder filled in from reference TRBV5-1 and TRBJ2-1): KAGVTQTPRYLIKTRGQQVTLSCSPISGHRSVSWYQQTPGQGLQFLFEYFSETQRNKGNFPGRFSGRQFSNSRSEMNVSTLELGDSALYLCASSLGLAGGPQRNEQFFGPGTRLTVL.

The CDR3 DNA follows: TGCGCCAGCCAAGACAGGGGGACCCTCGACTACGAGCAGTACTTC. It encodes CASQDRGTLDYEQYF. The chain has TRBV5-1 and TRBJ2-7; 9 nucleotides align to TRBD1. Trimming removed 7 bases from V and 3 bases from J; junction bases left unmatched: 11. Germline CDR1 and CDR2: SGHRS and YFSETQ. CDR3 length: 15 amino acids.